What follows is one TCR beta chain and its context. What it recognizes is unknown. The sample originates from a study of T cell responses to AZD1222 COVID-19 vaccine. Broader study findings: As reported, nearly half of all spike-specific TCRs target variant regions that are unmutated. Females made up more of the donors, who were largely white British, and clonal diversity may have come out too low.

The CDR3 extends over 15 amino acids. Trimming removed 0 bases from V and 1 base from J, with 8 bases in between. Germline CDR1 reads MNHEY; CDR2 reads SVGEGT. Generated by immunoSEQ multiplex PCR, the TCRdb table keeps only in-frame clones and is missing some. Of 90,000 to 95,000 clones in the sample, more than 75% are singletons; the top ten hold over 20%. The sample was peripheral blood, taken on day 0 of AZD1222 vaccination. The TCR sequence derives from an adult in good health. The rearrangement uses TRBV6-2 or TRBV6-3 and TRBJ2-3, with D perhaps TRBD2 (5 bases). The CDR3 protein is CASSYSRRRTDTQYF. The CDR3 region has the DNA TGTGCCAGCAGTTACTCGAGGAGGCGCACAGATACGCAGTATTTT.